The rows below give T cell receptor beta chains drawn from one sample of a study of molecular identifiers for immune sequencing clone quantification. MiXCR, run by TCRdb on the PCR reads, gives a single entry per CDR3 protein. Altogether approximately 630,000 distinct CDR3 sequences are present, roughly 27% being singletons, with the ten largest covering about 0.8%. Input material: naive CD8+ T cells from blood, with Jurkat cell RNA spiked in. These receptors were taken from a human donor in good health. Some libraries in this study had Jurkat cell RNA spiked in. The CDR3 runs from the conserved cysteine through the conserved F or W. Each record gives: clone size, J gene, D gene, V gene, CDR3 length, CDR3 DNA, CDR3 protein. The D gene is left open where the match is weak. Size tells how often a clone was seen (once, few, many) or the class of an expanded clone, and some rows leave it out.

clone size: many; J gene: TRBJ2-7; D gene: -; V gene: TRBV5-1; CDR3 length: 13; CDR3 DNA: TGCGCCAGCAGCGGGGGGGCCAGAGGTGAGCAGTACTTC; CDR3 protein: CASSGGARGEQYF
clone size: many; J gene: TRBJ2-3; D gene: -; V gene: TRBV7-6; CDR3 length: 16; CDR3 DNA: TGTGCCAGCAGTTTAGCGGTTTCGCCTAGCACAGATACGCAGTATTTT; CDR3 protein: CASSLAVSPSTDTQYF
clone size: many; J gene: TRBJ1-2; D gene: -; V gene: TRBV7-9; CDR3 length: 12; CDR3 DNA: TGTGCCAGCAGCTTAGATGCACTTGGCTACACCTTC; CDR3 protein: CASSLDALGYTF
clone size: many; J gene: TRBJ1-1; D gene: -; V gene: TRBV4-3; CDR3 length: 12; CDR3 DNA: TGCGCCAGCAGCCAGGGTAGCGGTCAAGCTTTCTTT; CDR3 protein: CASSQGSGQAFF
clone size: -; J gene: TRBJ2-1; D gene: TRBD2; V gene: TRBV7-9; CDR3 length: 16; CDR3 DNA: TGTGCCAGCGGCTTAGTTAGCGGGGAACTCGGCAATGAGCAGTTCTTC; CDR3 protein: CASGLVSGELGNEQFF
clone size: -; J gene: TRBJ2-3; D gene: -; V gene: TRBV4-1; CDR3 length: 17; CDR3 DNA: TGCGCCAGCAGCCAAGATCCCCCGATTACTAGCACAGATACGCAGTATTTT; CDR3 protein: CASSQDPPITSTDTQYF
clone size: few; J gene: TRBJ2-1; D gene: -; V gene: TRBV12-3/TRBV12-4; CDR3 length: 14; CDR3 DNA: TGTGCCAGCAGTTTCGGGACCCCCATGGGTGAGCAGTTCTTC; CDR3 protein: CASSFGTPMGEQFF
clone size: -; J gene: TRBJ2-2; D gene: TRBD2; V gene: TRBV13; CDR3 length: 18; CDR3 DNA: TGTGCCAGCAGCTCCCCGGTTATGCGGGAGGGCTACGTCGGGGAGCTGTTTTTT; CDR3 protein: CASSSPVMREGYVGELFF
clone size: few; J gene: TRBJ2-5; D gene: -; V gene: TRBV6-2/TRBV6-3; CDR3 length: 14; CDR3 DNA: TGTGCCAGCAGTTACTCGATCAGCGGGGAGACCCAGTACTTC; CDR3 protein: CASSYSISGETQYF
clone size: many; J gene: TRBJ2-7; D gene: -; V gene: TRBV5-1; CDR3 length: 13; CDR3 DNA: TGCGCCAGCAGCTGGGACACCACCTACGAGCAGTACTTC; CDR3 protein: CASSWDTTYEQYF
clone size: many; J gene: TRBJ2-5; D gene: -; V gene: TRBV12-3/TRBV12-4; CDR3 length: 14; CDR3 DNA: TGTGCTACCGCCCGAGTAGCGAATCAAGAGACCCAGTACTTC; CDR3 protein: CATARVANQETQYF
clone size: -; J gene: TRBJ2-7; D gene: TRBD1; V gene: TRBV11-2; CDR3 length: 13; CDR3 DNA: TGTGCCAGCGGCCCGGACAGGGCTTGGGAGCAGTACTTC; CDR3 protein: CASGPDRAWEQYF
clone size: -; J gene: TRBJ2-1; D gene: TRBD1; V gene: TRBV4-1; CDR3 length: 16; CDR3 DNA: TGCGCCAGCAGCCAAGGGGGACAGGGGGGATACAATGAGCAGTTCTTC; CDR3 protein: CASSQGGQGGYNEQFF
clone size: many; J gene: TRBJ1-1; D gene: TRBD1; V gene: TRBV7-2; CDR3 length: 15; CDR3 DNA: TGTGCCAGCAGCCCCTGGGGACAGGTAAACACTGAAGCTTTCTTT; CDR3 protein: CASSPWGQVNTEAFF
clone size: -; J gene: TRBJ2-3; D gene: -; V gene: TRBV27; CDR3 length: 14; CDR3 DNA: TGTGCCAGCAGTTTTCTGGTTCGCACAGATACGCAGTATTTT; CDR3 protein: CASSFLVRTDTQYF
clone size: few; J gene: TRBJ2-7; D gene: -; V gene: TRBV19; CDR3 length: 13; CDR3 DNA: TGTGCCAGTAGTATCGCCCCGGGAGTCGAGCAGTACTTC; CDR3 protein: CASSIAPGVEQYF
clone size: -; J gene: TRBJ2-5; D gene: TRBD2; V gene: TRBV5-3; CDR3 length: 19; CDR3 DNA: TGTGCCAGCAGCTTGGACAAACCTCGGTTGGGGGAGGGCGAGGAGACCCAGTACTTC; CDR3 protein: CASSLDKPRLGEGEETQYF
clone size: -; J gene: TRBJ2-7; D gene: TRBD2; V gene: TRBV6-2/TRBV6-3; CDR3 length: 15; CDR3 DNA: TGTGCCAGCGAAGCTACGACTAGCGGGATGTTCCAGCAGTACTTC; CDR3 protein: CASEATTSGMFQQYF
clone size: -; J gene: TRBJ2-1; D gene: -; V gene: TRBV20-1; CDR3 length: 16; CDR3 DNA: TGCAGTGCTAGAAGAGGGGGAACCCCGCTTCCCGATGAGCAGTTCTTC; CDR3 protein: CSARRGGTPLPDEQFF
clone size: few; J gene: TRBJ2-7; D gene: TRBD2; V gene: TRBV11-2; CDR3 length: 15; CDR3 DNA: TGTGCCAGCAGCCCCTACGGGACTAGCGGCTACGGGCAGTACTTC; CDR3 protein: CASSPYGTSGYGQYF
clone size: -; J gene: TRBJ2-2; D gene: TRBD1; V gene: TRBV25-1; CDR3 length: 16; CDR3 DNA: TGTGCCAGCAGTTGGGGACAGGTTACGAACACCGGGGAGCTGTTTTTT; CDR3 protein: CASSWGQVTNTGELFF
clone size: many; J gene: TRBJ2-2; D gene: TRBD2; V gene: TRBV19; CDR3 length: 17; CDR3 DNA: TGTGCCAGTAGTATAGATCCGGGACTAAAGAACACCGGGGAGCTGTTTTTT; CDR3 protein: CASSIDPGLKNTGELFF
clone size: few; J gene: TRBJ2-7; D gene: -; V gene: TRBV5-1; CDR3 length: 15; CDR3 DNA: TGCGCCAGCAGCTTGGAACGGGCGACGACCTACGAGCAGTACTTC; CDR3 protein: CASSLERATTYEQYF
clone size: few; J gene: TRBJ2-7; D gene: -; V gene: TRBV6-6; CDR3 length: 14; CDR3 DNA: TGTGCCAGCAGTTACCCGGACAGCTCCTACGAGCAGTACTTC; CDR3 protein: CASSYPDSSYEQYF
clone size: many; J gene: TRBJ2-6; D gene: -; V gene: TRBV2; CDR3 length: 17; CDR3 DNA: TGTGCCAGCAGTGAAGAGGGTACGCTCTTTGGGGCCAACGTCCTGACTTTC; CDR3 protein: CASSEEGTLFGANVLTF
clone size: many; J gene: TRBJ2-7; D gene: TRBD2; V gene: TRBV7-9; CDR3 length: 15; CDR3 DNA: TGTGCCAGCAGCTTAGTGGCTAGCGGCCCTAACGAGCAGTACTTC; CDR3 protein: CASSLVASGPNEQYF
clone size: many; J gene: TRBJ2-3; D gene: -; V gene: TRBV7-9; CDR3 length: 15; CDR3 DNA: TGTGCCAGCAGCTTAGTCCTCTCCCGCACAGATACGCAGTATTTT; CDR3 protein: CASSLVLSRTDTQYF
clone size: many; J gene: TRBJ2-7; D gene: -; V gene: TRBV5-6; CDR3 length: 14; CDR3 DNA: TGTGCCAGCAGCTTGGGGCGGCTCTCCTACGAGCAGTACTTC; CDR3 protein: CASSLGRLSYEQYF
clone size: many; J gene: TRBJ2-3; D gene: TRBD1; V gene: TRBV12-3/TRBV12-4; CDR3 length: 14; CDR3 DNA: TGTGCCAGCGGCGGACAGGGTAGTCCAGATACGCAGTATTTT; CDR3 protein: CASGGQGSPDTQYF
clone size: -; J gene: TRBJ1-6; D gene: -; V gene: TRBV13; CDR3 length: 16; CDR3 DNA: TGTGCCAGCAGCTTGTATATTCAAGGGGGAGGTTCACCCCTCCACTTT; CDR3 protein: CASSLYIQGGGSPLHF
clone size: -; J gene: TRBJ2-7; D gene: -; V gene: TRBV13; CDR3 length: 15; CDR3 DNA: TGTGCCGGCAGCCCCCAGCAGGGGACTGACTACGAGCAGTACTTC; CDR3 protein: CAGSPQQGTDYEQYF
clone size: many; J gene: TRBJ2-7; D gene: -; V gene: TRBV7-8; CDR3 length: 14; CDR3 DNA: TGTGCCAGCAGCTTGGAGGGCTTGGGAGGCGAGCAGTACTTC; CDR3 protein: CASSLEGLGGEQYF
clone size: -; J gene: TRBJ1-4; D gene: -; V gene: TRBV5-6; CDR3 length: 16; CDR3 DNA: TGTGCCAGCAGCCAGTGGGGGCGGAGAACTAATGAAAAACTGTTTTTT; CDR3 protein: CASSQWGRRTNEKLFF
clone size: few; J gene: TRBJ2-1; D gene: TRBD2; V gene: TRBV27; CDR3 length: 18; CDR3 DNA: TGTGCCAGCAGTCCAGCTATAGCGGGAGGCCCCACCTACAATGAGCAGTTCTTC; CDR3 protein: CASSPAIAGGPTYNEQFF
clone size: -; J gene: TRBJ1-1; D gene: TRBD1; V gene: TRBV7-2; CDR3 length: 14; CDR3 DNA: TGTGCCGGCAGCTACAGGGGGGTGAGCACTGAAGCTTTCTTT; CDR3 protein: CAGSYRGVSTEAFF
clone size: -; J gene: TRBJ1-1; D gene: -; V gene: TRBV12-5; CDR3 length: 13; CDR3 DNA: TGTGCTAGTGGTTGGGGATTGGGCACTGAAGCTTTCTTT; CDR3 protein: CASGWGLGTEAFF
clone size: few; J gene: TRBJ2-1; D gene: -; V gene: TRBV6-2/TRBV6-3; CDR3 length: 12; CDR3 DNA: TGTGCCAGCAGTGGACTGCCATATGAGCAGTTCTTC; CDR3 protein: CASSGLPYEQFF
clone size: -; J gene: TRBJ2-1; D gene: TRBD2; V gene: TRBV12-5; CDR3 length: 17; CDR3 DNA: TGTGCTAGTGGTTCGACTAGCGCATCCCTACAGTACAATGAGCAGTTCTTC; CDR3 protein: CASGSTSASLQYNEQFF
clone size: few; J gene: TRBJ2-2; D gene: -; V gene: TRBV2; CDR3 length: 15; CDR3 DNA: TGTGCCAGCAGTGAACGGGGGAATCGGGGCGGGGAGCTGTTTTTT; CDR3 protein: CASSERGNRGGELFF
clone size: many; J gene: TRBJ2-7; D gene: -; V gene: TRBV6-2/TRBV6-3; CDR3 length: 14; CDR3 DNA: TGTGCCAGCAGTACCCGGGACTCCGTAGACGAGCAGTACTTC; CDR3 protein: CASSTRDSVDEQYF
clone size: many; J gene: TRBJ1-1; D gene: -; V gene: TRBV7-9; CDR3 length: 12; CDR3 DNA: TGTGCCAGCAGGCCGTTGGTAACTGAAGCTTTCTTT; CDR3 protein: CASRPLVTEAFF
clone size: many; J gene: TRBJ2-3; D gene: TRBD2; V gene: TRBV2; CDR3 length: 13; CDR3 DNA: TGTGCCACCGTTAGCGGGGGGGCAGATACGCAGTATTTT; CDR3 protein: CATVSGGADTQYF
clone size: many; J gene: TRBJ1-5; D gene: -; V gene: TRBV30; CDR3 length: 14; CDR3 DNA: TGTGCCTGGAGTCATGGATATAGCAATCAGCCCCAGCATTTT; CDR3 protein: CAWSHGYSNQPQHF
clone size: few; J gene: TRBJ2-3; D gene: TRBD2; V gene: TRBV5-6; CDR3 length: 16; CDR3 DNA: TGTGCCAGCAGCTTGGTAGCGAGCGGGGGCCCAGATACGCAGTATTTT; CDR3 protein: CASSLVASGGPDTQYF
clone size: few; J gene: TRBJ2-3; D gene: TRBD2; V gene: TRBV19; CDR3 length: 15; CDR3 DNA: TGTGCCAGTAGGCCGGGACTAGCGGTGACAGATACGCAGTATTTT; CDR3 protein: CASRPGLAVTDTQYF
clone size: -; J gene: TRBJ1-2; D gene: -; V gene: TRBV7-2; CDR3 length: 15; CDR3 DNA: TGTGCCAGCAGCTTCCCGGGGGGGTACGGGGTCGGCTACACCTTC; CDR3 protein: CASSFPGGYGVGYTF
clone size: many; J gene: TRBJ2-3; D gene: -; V gene: TRBV10-3; CDR3 length: 14; CDR3 DNA: TGTGCCATCAGTGAAACCCCTTACACAGATACGCAGTATTTT; CDR3 protein: CAISETPYTDTQYF
clone size: -; J gene: TRBJ1-4; D gene: -; V gene: TRBV13; CDR3 length: 14; CDR3 DNA: TGTGCCGGCAGCGCCGGGACGGACGCTGAAAAACTGTTTTTT; CDR3 protein: CAGSAGTDAEKLFF